This TCR beta chain was documented in a study of blood T cell repertoires in COVID-19. On the study more broadly: COVID-19 samples, acute and convalescent, were from the United States, Italy and Spain. Sources were T cells, B-cell-depleted T cells, or PBMCs; the material itself was cDNA or gDNA.

This CDR3 contains 13 residues. Germline CDR1 LGHNA, CDR2 YNFKEQ. The V end lost 6 bases, the J end lost 3 bases, and 12 bases lay between the germline ends. Assay: immunoSEQ multiplex PCR; the TCRdb copy retains only in-frame clones and omits some. The sample holds some 220,000 clones, 85% seen once. The sequenced sample consisted of peripheral blood. V and J are TRBV4-2 and TRBJ2-7; D is uncertain. This TCR was recovered from a woman in her 70s with COVID-19, enrolled during active disease. CDR3 in amino acids: CASSAAADYEQYF. The CDR3 DNA follows: TGTGCCAGCAGTGCCGCCGCAGACTACGAGCAGTACTTC.